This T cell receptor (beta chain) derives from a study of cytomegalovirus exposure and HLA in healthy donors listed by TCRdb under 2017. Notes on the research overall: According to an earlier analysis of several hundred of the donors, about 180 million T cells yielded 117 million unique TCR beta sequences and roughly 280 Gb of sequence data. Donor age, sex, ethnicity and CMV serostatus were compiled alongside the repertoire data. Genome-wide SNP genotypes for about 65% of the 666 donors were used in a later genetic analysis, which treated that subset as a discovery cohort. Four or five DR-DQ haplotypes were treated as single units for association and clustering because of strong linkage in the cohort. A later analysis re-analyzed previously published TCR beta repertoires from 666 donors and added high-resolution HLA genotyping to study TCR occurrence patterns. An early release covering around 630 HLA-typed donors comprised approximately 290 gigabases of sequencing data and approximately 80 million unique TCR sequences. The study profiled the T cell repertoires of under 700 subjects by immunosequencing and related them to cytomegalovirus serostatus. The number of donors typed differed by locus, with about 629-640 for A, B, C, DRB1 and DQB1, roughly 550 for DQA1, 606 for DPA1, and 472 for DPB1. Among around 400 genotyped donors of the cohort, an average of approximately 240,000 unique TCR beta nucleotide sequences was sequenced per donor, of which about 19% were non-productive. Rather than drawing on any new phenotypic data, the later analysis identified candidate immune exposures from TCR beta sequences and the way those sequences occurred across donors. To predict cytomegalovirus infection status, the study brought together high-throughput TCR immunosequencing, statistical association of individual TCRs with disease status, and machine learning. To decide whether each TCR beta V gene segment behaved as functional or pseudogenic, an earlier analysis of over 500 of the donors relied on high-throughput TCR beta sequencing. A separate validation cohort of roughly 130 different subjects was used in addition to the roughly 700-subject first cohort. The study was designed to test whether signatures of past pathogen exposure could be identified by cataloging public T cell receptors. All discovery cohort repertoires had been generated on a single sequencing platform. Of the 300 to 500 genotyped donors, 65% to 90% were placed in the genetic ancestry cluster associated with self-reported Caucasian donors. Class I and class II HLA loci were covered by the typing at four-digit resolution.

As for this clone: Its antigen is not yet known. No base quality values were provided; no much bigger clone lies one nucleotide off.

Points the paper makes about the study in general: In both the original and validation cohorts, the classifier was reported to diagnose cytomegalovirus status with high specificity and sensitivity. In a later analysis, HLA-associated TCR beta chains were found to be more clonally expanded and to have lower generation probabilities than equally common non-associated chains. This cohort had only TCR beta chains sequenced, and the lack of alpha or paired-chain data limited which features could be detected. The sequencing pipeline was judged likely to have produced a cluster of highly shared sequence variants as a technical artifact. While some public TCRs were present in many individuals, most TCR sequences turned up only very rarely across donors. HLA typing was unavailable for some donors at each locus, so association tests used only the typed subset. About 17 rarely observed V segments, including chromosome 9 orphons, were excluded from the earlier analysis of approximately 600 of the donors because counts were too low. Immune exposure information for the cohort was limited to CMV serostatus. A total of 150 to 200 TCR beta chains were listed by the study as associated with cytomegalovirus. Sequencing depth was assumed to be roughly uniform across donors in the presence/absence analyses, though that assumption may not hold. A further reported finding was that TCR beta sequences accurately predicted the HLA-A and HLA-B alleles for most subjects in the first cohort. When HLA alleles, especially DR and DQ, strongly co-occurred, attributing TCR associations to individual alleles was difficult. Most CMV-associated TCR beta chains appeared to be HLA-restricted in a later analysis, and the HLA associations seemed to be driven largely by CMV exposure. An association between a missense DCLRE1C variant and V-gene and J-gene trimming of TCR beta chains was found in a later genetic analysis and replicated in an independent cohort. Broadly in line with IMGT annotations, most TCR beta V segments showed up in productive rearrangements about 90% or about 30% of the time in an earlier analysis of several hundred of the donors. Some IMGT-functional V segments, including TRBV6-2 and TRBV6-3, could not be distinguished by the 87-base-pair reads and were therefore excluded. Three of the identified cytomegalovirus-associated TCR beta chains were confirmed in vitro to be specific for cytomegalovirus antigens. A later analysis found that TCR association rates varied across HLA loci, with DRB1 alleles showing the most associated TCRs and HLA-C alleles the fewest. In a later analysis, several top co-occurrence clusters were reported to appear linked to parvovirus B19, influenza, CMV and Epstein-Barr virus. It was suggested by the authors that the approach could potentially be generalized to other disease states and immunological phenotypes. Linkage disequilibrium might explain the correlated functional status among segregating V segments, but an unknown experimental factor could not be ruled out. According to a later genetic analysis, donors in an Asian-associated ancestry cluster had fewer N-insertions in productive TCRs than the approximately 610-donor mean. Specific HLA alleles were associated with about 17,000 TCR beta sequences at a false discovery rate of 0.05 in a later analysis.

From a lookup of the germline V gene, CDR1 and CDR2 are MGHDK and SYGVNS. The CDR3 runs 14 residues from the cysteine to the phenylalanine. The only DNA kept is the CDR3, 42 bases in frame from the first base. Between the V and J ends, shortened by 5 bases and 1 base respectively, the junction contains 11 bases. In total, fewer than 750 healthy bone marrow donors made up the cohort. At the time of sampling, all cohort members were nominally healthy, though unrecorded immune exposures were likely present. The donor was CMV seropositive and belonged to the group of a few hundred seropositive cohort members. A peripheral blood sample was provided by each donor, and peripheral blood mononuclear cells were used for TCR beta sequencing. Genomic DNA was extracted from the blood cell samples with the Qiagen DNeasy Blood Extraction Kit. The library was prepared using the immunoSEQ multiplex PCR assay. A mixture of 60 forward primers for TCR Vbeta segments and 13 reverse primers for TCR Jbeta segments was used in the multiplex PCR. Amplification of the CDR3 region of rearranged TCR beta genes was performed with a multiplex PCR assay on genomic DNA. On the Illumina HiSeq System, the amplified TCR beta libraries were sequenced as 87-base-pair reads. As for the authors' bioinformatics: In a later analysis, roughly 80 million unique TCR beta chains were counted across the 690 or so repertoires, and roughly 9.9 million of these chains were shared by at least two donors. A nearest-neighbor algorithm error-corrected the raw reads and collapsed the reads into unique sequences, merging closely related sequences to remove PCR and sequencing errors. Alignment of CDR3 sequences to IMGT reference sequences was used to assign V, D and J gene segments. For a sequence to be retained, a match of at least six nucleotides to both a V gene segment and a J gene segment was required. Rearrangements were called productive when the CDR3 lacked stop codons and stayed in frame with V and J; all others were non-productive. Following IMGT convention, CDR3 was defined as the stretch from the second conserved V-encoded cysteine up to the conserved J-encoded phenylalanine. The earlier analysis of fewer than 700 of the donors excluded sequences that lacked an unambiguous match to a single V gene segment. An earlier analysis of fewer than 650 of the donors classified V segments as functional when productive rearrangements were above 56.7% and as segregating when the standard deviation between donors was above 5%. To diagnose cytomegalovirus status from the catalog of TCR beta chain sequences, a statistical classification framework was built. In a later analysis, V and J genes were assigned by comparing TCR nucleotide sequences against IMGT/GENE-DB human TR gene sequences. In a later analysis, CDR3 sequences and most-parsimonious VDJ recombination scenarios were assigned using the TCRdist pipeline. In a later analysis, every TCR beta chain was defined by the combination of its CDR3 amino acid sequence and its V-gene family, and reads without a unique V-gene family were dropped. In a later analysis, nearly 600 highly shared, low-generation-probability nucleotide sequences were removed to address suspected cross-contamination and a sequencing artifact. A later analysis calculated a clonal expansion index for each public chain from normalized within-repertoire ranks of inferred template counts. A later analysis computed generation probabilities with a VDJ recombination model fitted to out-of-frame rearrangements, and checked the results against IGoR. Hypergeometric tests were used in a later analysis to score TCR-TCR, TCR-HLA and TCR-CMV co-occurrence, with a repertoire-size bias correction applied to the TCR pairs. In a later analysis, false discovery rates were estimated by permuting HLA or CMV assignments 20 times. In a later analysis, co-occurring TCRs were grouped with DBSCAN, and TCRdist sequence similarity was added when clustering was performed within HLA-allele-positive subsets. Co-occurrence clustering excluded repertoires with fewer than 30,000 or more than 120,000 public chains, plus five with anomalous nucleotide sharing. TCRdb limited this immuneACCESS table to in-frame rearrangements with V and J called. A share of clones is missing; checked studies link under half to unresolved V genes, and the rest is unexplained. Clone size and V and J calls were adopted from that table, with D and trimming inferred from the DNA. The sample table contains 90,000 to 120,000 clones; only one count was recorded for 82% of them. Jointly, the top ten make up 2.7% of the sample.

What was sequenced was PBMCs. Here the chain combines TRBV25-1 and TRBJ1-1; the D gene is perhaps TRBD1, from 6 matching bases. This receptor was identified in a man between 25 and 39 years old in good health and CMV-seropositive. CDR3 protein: CASSRTGPNTEAFF. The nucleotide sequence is TGTGCCAGCAGTCGCACAGGGCCGAACACTGAAGCTTTCTTT.